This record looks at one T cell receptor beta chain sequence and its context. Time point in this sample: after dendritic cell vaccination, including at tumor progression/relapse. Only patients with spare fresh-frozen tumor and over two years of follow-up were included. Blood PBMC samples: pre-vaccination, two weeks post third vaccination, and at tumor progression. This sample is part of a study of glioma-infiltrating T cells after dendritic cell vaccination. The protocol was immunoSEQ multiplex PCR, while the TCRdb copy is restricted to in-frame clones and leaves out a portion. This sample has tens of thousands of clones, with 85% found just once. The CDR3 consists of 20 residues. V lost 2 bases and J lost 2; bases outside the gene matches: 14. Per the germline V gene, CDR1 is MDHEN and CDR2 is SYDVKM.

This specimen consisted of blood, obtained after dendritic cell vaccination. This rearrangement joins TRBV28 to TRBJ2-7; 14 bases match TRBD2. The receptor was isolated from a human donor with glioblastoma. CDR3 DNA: TGTGCCAGCAGTTTACCCCCCTCGAGGGGGACTAGCGGGAGAACCTACGAGCAGTACTTC. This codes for CASSLPPSRGTSGRTYEQYF. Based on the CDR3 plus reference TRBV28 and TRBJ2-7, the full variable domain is DVKVTQSSRYLVKRTGEKVFLECVQDMDHENMFWYRQDPGLGLRLIYFSYDVKMKEKGDIPEGYSVSREKKERFSLILESASTNQTSMYLCASSLPPSRGTSGRTYEQYFGPGTRLTVT.